This section outlines one T cell receptor beta chain sequence together with its context. What it binds is unknown. Germline assignment: CDR1 SGHRS and CDR2 YFSETQ. Trimming stripped 3 bases from V and 4 bases from J, with 14 bases between. The CDR3 loop spans 15 amino acids. This entry belongs to a study of T cell clonotyping in hematopoietic cell transplantation. Study outcomes and limitations: Cells were unsorted, so CD4 and CD8 contributions were not separated. Graft donor and pretransplant recipient Inverse Simpson Index values predicted broader posttransplant TCR diversity.

TCRdb keeps only in-frame clones here, not all; method: immunoSEQ multiplex PCR. The data show roughly 44,000 clones, with 95% seen just once and about 0.91% held by the top ten. Sample: peripheral blood mononuclear cells. The TCR originated in a man younger than 40 in good health. Some clones in this sample may be carry-over from other donors' samples. The J gene is TRBJ1-3, the V gene TRBV5-1, with D unclear. The CDR3, as DNA: TGCGCCAGCAGCTCAACAGCCGATCGGGGAAACACCATATATTTT. Amino acid sequence: CASSSTADRGNTIYF.